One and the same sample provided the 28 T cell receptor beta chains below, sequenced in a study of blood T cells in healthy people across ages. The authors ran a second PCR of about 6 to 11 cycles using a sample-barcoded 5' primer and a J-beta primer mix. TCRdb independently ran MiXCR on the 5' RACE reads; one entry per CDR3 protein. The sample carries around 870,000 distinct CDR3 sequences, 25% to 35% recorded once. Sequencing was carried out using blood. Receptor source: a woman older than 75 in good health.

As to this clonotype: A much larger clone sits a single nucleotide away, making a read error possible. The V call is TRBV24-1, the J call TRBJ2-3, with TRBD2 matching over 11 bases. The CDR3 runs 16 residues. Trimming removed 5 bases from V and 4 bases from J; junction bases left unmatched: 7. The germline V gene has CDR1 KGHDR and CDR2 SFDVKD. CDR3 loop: CATSGPALAGADTQYF. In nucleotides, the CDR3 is TGTGCCACCAGTGGCCCGGCACTAGCGGGAGCAGATACGCAGTATTTT.

Here the CDR3 reads CSARFTGSLGTEAFF. The CDR3 region has the DNA TGCAGTGCTAGATTCACCGGGAGCCTCGGGACTGAAGCTTTCTTT. J is TRBJ1-1 and V is TRBV20-1; D not resolved. Germline V gene data show CDR1 as DFQATT and CDR2 as SNEGSKA (reference sequence). Trimming took 2 bases from V and 5 from J, leaving 18 bases between them. The CDR3 has 15 amino acids.

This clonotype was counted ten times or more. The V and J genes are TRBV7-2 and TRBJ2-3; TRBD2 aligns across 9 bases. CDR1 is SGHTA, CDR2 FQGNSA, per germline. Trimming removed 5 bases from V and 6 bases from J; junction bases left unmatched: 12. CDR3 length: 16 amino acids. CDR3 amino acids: CASSPSSGLAGDTQYF. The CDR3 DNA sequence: TGTGCCAGCAGCCCATCCTCGGGGCTAGCGGGGGATACGCAGTATTTT.

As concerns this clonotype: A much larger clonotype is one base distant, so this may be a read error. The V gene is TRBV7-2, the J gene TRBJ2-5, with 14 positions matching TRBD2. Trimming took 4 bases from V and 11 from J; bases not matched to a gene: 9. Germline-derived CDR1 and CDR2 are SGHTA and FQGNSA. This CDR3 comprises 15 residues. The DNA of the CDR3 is TGTGCCAGCAGCTCCCGACTAGCGGGGGGGCATGAGCAGTACTTC. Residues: CASSSRLAGGHEQYF.

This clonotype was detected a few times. The CDR3 spells CASSAGDSSGETQYF. The CDR3, as DNA: TGCGCCAGCAGCGCCGGGGACAGTTCCGGGGAGACCCAGTACTTC. The V call is TRBV5-1, the J call TRBJ2-5, with 7 bases that match TRBD1. In germline, CDR1 is SGHRS, CDR2 YFSETQ. The junction had 11 bases not matched to a gene; V was cut back by 4 bases and J by 5 bases. The CDR3 contains 15 residues.

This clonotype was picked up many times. Written as DNA, the CDR3 is TGCGCCAGCAGTGAATTCGTGGGCCTCGAGACCCAGTACTTC. The encoded protein is CASSEFVGLETQYF. The chain joins TRBV10-1 to TRBJ2-5; D is undetermined. Per germline, CDR1 WNHNN and CDR2 SYGVQD (reference sequence). The V end was cut by 3 bases, the J end by 5 bases, with 13 bases between. The CDR3 has 14 amino acids.

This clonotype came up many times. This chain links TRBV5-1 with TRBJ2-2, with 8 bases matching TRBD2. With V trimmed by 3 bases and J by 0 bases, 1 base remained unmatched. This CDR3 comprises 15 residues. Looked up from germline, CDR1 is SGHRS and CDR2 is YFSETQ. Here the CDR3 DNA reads TGCGCCAGCAGCTCGGGAGGGGCGAACACCGGGGAGCTGTTTTTT. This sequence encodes CASSSGGANTGELFF.

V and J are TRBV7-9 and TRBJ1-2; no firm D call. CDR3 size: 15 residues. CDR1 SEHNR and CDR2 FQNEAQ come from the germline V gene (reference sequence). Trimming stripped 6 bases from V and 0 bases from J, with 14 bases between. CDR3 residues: CASRFSGSSNYGYTF. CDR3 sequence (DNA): TGTGCCAGCAGGTTCTCCGGGAGTTCTAACTATGGCTACACCTTC.

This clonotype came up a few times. Written as DNA, the CDR3 is TGTGCCAGCAGCTTACAGGGAATGGGACAGGCCCAGCATTTT. This translates into CASSLQGMGQAQHF. The gene calls are TRBV11-2 and TRBJ1-5; 8 bases fit TRBD1. The germline CDR1 and CDR2 sequences are SGHAT and FQNNGV. The length of the CDR3 is 14 residues. Losses at the gene ends were 2 bases for V and 11 bases for J; bases not matched to a gene: 8.

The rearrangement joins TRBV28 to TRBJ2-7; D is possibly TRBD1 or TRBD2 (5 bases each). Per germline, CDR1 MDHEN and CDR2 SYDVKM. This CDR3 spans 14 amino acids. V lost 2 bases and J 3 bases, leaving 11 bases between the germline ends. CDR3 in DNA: TGTGCCAGCAGTTTAGGGGGTTCGGACTACGAGCAGTACTTC. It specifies CASSLGGSDYEQYF. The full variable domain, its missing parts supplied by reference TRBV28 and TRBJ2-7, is DVKVTQSSRYLVKRTGEKVFLECVQDMDHENMFWYRQDPGLGLRLIYFSYDVKMKEKGDIPEGYSVSREKKERFSLILESASTNQTSMYLCASSLGGSDYEQYFGPGTRLTVT.

The CDR3 sequence: CASSLGGYSEQYF. The CDR3 nucleotides read TGTGCCAGCAGCTTAGGGGGGTACAGTGAGCAGTACTTC. V is TRBV7-9 and J is TRBJ2-7; TRBD1 or TRBD2 may be the D gene (5 bases each). CDR3 length: 13 residues. V dropped 1 base and J dropped 7 bases, with 11 bases sitting between them. CDR1 and CDR2 from the germline V gene are SEHNR and FQNEAQ (reference sequence).

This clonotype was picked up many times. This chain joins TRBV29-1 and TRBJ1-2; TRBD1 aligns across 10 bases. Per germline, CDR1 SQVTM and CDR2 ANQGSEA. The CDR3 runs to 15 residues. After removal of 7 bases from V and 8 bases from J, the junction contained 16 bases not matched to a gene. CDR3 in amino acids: CSGWPPGQGFWGYTF. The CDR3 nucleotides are TGCAGCGGATGGCCCCCGGGACAGGGGTTCTGGGGCTACACCTTC.

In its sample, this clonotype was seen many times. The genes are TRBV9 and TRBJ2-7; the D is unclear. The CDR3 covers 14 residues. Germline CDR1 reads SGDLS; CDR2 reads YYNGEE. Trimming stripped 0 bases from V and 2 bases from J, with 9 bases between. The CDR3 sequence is CASSVDVSPYEQYF. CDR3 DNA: TGTGCCAGCAGCGTAGATGTCAGCCCCTACGAGCAGTACTTC.

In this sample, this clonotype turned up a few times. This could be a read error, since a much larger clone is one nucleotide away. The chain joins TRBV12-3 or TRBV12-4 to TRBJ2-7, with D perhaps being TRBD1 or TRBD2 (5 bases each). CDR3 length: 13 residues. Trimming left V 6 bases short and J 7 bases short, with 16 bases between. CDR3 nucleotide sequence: TGTGCCAGCAGACCAAGACAGACTAATGAGCAGTACTTC. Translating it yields CASRPRQTNEQYF.

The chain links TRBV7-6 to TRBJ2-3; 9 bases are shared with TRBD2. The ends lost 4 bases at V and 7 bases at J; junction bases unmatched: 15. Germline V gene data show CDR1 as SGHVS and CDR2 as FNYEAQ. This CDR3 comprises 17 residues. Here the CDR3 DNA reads TGTGCCAGCAGCTCCCGGGGCTTGCGCGGGGGGGCGTATACGCAGTATTTT. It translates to CASSSRGLRGGAYTQYF. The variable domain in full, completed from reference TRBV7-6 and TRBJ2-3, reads GAGVSQSPRYKVTKRGQDVALRCDPISGHVSLYWYRQALGQGPEFLTYFNYEAQQDKSGLPNDRFSAERPEGSISTLTIQRTEQRDSAMYRCASSSRGLRGGAYTQYFGPGTRLTVL.

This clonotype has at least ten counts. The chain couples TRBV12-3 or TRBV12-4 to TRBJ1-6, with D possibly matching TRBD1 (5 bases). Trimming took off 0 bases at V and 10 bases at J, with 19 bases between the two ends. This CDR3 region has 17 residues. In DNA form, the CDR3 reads TGTGCCAGCAGTTTAGCGAGCTTGACAGCCTATCGGTCACCCCTCCACTTT. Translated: CASSLASLTAYRSPLHF.

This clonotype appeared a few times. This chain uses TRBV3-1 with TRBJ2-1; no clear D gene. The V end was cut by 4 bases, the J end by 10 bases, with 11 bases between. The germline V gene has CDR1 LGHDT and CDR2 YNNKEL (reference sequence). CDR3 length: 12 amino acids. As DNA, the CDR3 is TGTGCCAGCAGCCCTCTGAGATTAGAGCAGTTCTTC. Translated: CASSPLRLEQFF.

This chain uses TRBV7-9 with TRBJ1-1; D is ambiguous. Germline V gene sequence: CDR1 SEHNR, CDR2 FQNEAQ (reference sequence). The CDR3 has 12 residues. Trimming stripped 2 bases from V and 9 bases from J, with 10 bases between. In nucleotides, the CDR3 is TGTGCCAGCAGCTTACTCGAATTAAAAGCTTTCTTT. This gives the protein CASSLLELKAFF. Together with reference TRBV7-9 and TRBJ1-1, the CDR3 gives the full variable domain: DTGVSQNPRHKITKRGQNVTFRCDPISEHNRLYWYRQTLGQGPEFLTYFQNEAQLEKSRLLSDRFSAERPKGSFSTLEIQRTEQGDSAMYLCASSLLELKAFFGQGTRLTVV.

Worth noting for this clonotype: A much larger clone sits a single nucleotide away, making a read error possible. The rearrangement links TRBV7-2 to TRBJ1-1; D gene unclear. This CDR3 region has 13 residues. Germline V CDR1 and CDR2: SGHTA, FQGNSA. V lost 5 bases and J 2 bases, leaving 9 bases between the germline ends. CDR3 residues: CASSADHNTEAFF. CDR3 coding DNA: TGTGCCAGCAGCGCAGACCATAACACTGAAGCTTTCTTT.

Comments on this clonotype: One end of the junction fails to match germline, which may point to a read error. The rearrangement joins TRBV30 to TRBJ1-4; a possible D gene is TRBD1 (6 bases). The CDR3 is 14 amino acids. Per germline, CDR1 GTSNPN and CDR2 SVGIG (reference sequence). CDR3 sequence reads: CAWRLQGTNGKLFF. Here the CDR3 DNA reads TGTGCCTGGAGATTACAGGGAACTAATGGAAAACTGTTTTTT.

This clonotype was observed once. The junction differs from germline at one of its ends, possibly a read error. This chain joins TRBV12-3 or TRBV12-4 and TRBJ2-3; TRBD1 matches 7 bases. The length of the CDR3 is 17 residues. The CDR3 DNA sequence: TGTGCCAGCAGAAAAAAGACAGGGATCATGAGCACAGATACGCAGTATTTC. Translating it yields CASRKKTGIMSTDTQYF.

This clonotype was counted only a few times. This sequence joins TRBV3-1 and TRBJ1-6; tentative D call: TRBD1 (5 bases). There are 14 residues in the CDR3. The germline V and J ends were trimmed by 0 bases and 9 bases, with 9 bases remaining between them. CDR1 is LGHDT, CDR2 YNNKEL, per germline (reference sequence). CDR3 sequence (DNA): TGTGCCAGCAGCCAAGATGTGGGGGTTTCACCCCTCCACTTT. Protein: CASSQDVGVSPLHF. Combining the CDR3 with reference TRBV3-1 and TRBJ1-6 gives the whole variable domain DTAVSQTPKYLVTQMGNDKSIKCEQNLGHDTMYWYKQDSKKFLKIMFSYNNKELIINETVPNRFSPKSPDKAHLNLHINSLELGDSAVYFCASSQDVGVSPLHFGNGTRLTVT.

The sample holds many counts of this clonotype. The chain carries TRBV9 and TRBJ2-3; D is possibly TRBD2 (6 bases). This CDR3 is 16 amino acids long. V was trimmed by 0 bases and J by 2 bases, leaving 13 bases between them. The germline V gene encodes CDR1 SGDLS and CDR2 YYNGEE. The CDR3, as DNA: TGTGCCAGCAGCGTAGTGGGTAGCGGCCCCACAGATACGCAGTATTTT. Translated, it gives CASSVVGSGPTDTQYF.

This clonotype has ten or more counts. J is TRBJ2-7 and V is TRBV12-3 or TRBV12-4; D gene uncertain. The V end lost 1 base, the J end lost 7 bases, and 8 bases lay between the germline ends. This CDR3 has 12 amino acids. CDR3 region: CASSLGPREQYF. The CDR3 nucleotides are TGTGCCAGCAGTTTAGGCCCCAGAGAGCAGTACTTC.

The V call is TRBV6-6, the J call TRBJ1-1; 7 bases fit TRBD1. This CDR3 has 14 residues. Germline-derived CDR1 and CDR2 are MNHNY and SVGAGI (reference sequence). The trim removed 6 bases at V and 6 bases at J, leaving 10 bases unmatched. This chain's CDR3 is CASSSNRDSPEAFF. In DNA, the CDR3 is TGTGCCAGCAGCTCCAACCGGGACAGCCCTGAAGCTTTCTTT.

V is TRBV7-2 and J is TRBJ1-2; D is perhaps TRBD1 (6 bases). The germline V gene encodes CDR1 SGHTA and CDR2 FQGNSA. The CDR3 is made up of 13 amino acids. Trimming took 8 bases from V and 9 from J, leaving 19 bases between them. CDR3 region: CASGKVAGDRYTF. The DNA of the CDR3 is TGTGCCAGCGGCAAAGTGGCAGGGGATCGCTACACCTTC.

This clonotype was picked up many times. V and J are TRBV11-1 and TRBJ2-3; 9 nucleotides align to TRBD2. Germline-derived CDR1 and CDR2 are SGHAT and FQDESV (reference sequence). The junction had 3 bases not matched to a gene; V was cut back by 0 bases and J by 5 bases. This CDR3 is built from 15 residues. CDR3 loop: CASSLAGSGGDTQYF. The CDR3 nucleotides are TGTGCCAGCAGCTTAGCAGGTAGCGGGGGAGATACGCAGTATTTT.

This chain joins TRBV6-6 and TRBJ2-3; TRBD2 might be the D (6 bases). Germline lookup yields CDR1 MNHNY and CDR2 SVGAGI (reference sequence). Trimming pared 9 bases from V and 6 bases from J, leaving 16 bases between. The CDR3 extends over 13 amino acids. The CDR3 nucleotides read TGTGCCAGAAGCTTTATTCGGGAGGATACGCAGTATTTT. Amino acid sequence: CARSFIREDTQYF.